These T cell receptor beta chains were read from a single sample in a study of T cells in Graves' hyperthyroidism and ophthalmopathy. TCRdb itself ran the multiplex PCR reads through MiXCR, one entry per CDR3 protein. The sample has tens of thousands of distinct CDR3 sequences; around 50% are singletons. Sequencing used blood. These receptors all stem from a woman aged 45-59 years with Graves' hyperthyroidism that later progressed to Graves' ophthalmopathy. CDR3s include the opening cysteine and the closing phenylalanine or tryptophan. D genes are given only for firm matches. Clone size appears in some rows only: once, few, many, or a class for an expanded clone.

j_call	clone_size	d_call	v_call	cdr3_nt	cdr3_aa
TRBJ1-6	many	TRBD1	TRBV11-2	TGTGCCAGCAGCTTAGATCTATCAGGGGGACATTCACCCCTCCACTTT	CASSLDLSGGHSPLHF
TRBJ2-5	many	-	TRBV5-1	TGCGCCAGCAGCTTGTCTGGTTCGGTCCAAGAGACCCAGTACTTC	CASSLSGSVQETQYF
TRBJ2-4	-	-	TRBV6-1	TGTGCCAGCAGTGTAGAGGGTTCGGGGGCCAAAAACATTCAGTACTTC	CASSVEGSGAKNIQYF
TRBJ2-3	many	TRBD2	TRBV20-1	TGCAGTGCTAGGAGAGCGGGAGTAGTAGATACGCAGTATTTT	CSARRAGVVDTQYF
TRBJ1-1	medium-sized	-	TRBV5-1	TGCGCCAGCAGCCCTTCAGGGGCAGGGAGCACTGAAGCTTTCTTT	CASSPSGAGSTEAFF
TRBJ2-7	medium-sized	-	TRBV10-3	TGTGCCACAGCCCCTGGGCAGGCTGTCCGAGAGCAGTACTTC	CATAPGQAVREQYF
TRBJ2-7	many	TRBD1	TRBV11-2	TGTGCCAGCAGCTTAAAGAGAACACAGGGGGGCTCTTACGAGCAGTACTTC	CASSLKRTQGGSYEQYF
TRBJ2-7	-	TRBD1	TRBV9	TGTGCTAGAGACCGGGACAGGGGCCACGAGCAGTACTTC	CARDRDRGHEQYF
TRBJ1-2	many	TRBD1	TRBV28	TGTGCCAGCAGTTCCGGACAGGGTACCTATGGCTACACCTTC	CASSSGQGTYGYTF
TRBJ2-7	few	TRBD2	TRBV20-1	TGCAGTGCGGTGACTAGCGGGAGGGCCTACGAGCAGTACTTC	CSAVTSGRAYEQYF